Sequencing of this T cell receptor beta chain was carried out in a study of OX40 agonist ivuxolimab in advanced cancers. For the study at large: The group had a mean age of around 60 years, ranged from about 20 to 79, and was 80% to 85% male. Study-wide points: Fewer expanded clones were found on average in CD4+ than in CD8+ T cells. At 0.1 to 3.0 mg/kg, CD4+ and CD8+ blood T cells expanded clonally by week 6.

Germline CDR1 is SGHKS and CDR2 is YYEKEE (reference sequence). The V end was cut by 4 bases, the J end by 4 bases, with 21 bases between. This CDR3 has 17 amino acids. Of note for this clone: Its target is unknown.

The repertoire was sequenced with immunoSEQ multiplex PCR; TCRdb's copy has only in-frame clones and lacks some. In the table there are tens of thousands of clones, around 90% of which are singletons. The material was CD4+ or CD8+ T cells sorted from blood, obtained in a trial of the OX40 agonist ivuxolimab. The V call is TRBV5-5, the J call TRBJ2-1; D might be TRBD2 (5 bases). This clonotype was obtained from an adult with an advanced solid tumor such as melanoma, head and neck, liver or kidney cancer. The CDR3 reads CASSPGLTGGPYNEQFF. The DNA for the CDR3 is TGTGCCAGCAGCCCGGGTTTGACCGGAGGACCATACAATGAGCAGTTCTTC.